This T cell receptor (beta chain) was captured in a study of blood T cell repertoires in COVID-19. Background on the study: PBMCs, B-cell-depleted T cells, or T cells provided the cDNA or gDNA that made up the material.

V lost 6 bases, J lost 11 bases, and 20 bases lay in between. The CDR3 covers 14 residues. Germline loops: CDR1 MGHDK, CDR2 SYGVNS. Authors' methods: It was from reference gene primer amplification that nucleated cell counts were estimated. Generated by immunoSEQ multiplex PCR, the TCRdb table keeps only in-frame clones and is missing some. Clone size and the V and J calls come from that table; the DNA yielded D and trimming. The table has approximately 210,000 clones, more than 80% seen once. The sequence was collected from a man under 40 who had recovered from COVID-19. This rearrangement joins TRBV25-1 to TRBJ2-1; possibly TRBD1 for D (5 bases). Material: peripheral blood. CDR3 in DNA: TGTGCCAGCAGACCTCTCAAGACAGCCGATAAGCAGTTCTTC. Translation: CASRPLKTADKQFF.